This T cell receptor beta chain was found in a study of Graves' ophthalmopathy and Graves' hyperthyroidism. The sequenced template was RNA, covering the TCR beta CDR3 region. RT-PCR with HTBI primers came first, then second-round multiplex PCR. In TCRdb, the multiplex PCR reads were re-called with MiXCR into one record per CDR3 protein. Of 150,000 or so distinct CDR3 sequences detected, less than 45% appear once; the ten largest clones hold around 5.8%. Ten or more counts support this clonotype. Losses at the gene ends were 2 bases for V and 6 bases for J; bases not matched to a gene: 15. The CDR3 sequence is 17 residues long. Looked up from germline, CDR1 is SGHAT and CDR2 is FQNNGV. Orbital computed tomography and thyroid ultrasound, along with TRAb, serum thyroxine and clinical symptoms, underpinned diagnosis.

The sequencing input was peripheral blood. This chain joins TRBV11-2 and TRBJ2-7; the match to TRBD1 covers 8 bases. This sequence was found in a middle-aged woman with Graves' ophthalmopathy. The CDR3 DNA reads TGTGCCAGCAGCTTACGGGCAGGGGGCATTCTTTCAGGCGAGCAGTACTTC. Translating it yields CASSLRAGGILSGEQYF.